This is a list of T cell receptor beta chains from one sample in a study of vaccination and CD4 T cells after COVID-19. What these receptors recognize is not known. TCRdb recomputed calls from the PCR reads with MiXCR, one row per CDR3 protein. The sample lists fewer than 6,500 distinct CDR3 sequences, roughly 32% seen once, with approximately 11% in the top ten. The specimen comprised CD4+ T cells from blood, cultured in vitro, sampled after SARS-CoV-2 vaccination. Every receptor here comes from a human donor who had recovered from COVID-19. Both conserved end residues are part of each CDR3. The order of the fields is V gene, clone size, J gene, D gene, CDR3 DNA, CDR3 protein. The D gene is left open where the match is weak. Size is stated for part of the rows, as once, few or many counts, or as a class when the clone is expanded.

>TRBV20-1|NA|TRBJ2-7|NA
TGCAGTGTTGCGAAAAGCTCCTACGAGCAGTACTTC
CSVAKSSYEQYF
>TRBV19|NA|TRBJ1-2|TRBD1
TGTGCCAGTAGTGCCGGGGACAGGGATGGAGGCTACACCTTC
CASSAGDRDGGYTF
>TRBV6-1|NA|TRBJ2-7|TRBD1
TGTGCCAGCAGACTCCGGGACAGGGTAACCTACGAGCAGTACTTC
CASRLRDRVTYEQYF
>TRBV6-1|NA|TRBJ2-3|TRBD2
TGTGCCAGCAGTGGGGGACTAGCGGGGGGAGATACGCAGTATTTT
CASSGGLAGGDTQYF
>TRBV6-1|few|TRBJ1-1|NA
TGTGCCAGCACCAACGGTAGGGGCACTGAAGCTTTCTTT
CASTNGRGTEAFF
>TRBV4-1|NA|TRBJ2-7|TRBD1
TGCGCCAGCAGCATCCAAAGTGGGACAGGGGGCATCAGGGAGCAGTACTTC
CASSIQSGTGGIREQYF
>TRBV7-8|NA|TRBJ2-7|NA
TGTGCCAGCAGCGTAAACACAGGTCCCTACGAGCAGTACTTC
CASSVNTGPYEQYF
>TRBV7-2|NA|TRBJ2-2|NA
TGTGCCAGCAGCCGACGTCCTAGAGCGAACACCGGGGAGCTGTTTTTT
CASSRRPRANTGELFF
>TRBV5-6|NA|TRBJ1-6|NA
TGTGCCAGCAGGCGGACCAGTAATTCACCCCTCCACTTT
CASRRTSNSPLHF
>TRBV6-2/TRBV6-3|NA|TRBJ2-1|TRBD2
TGTGCCAGCAGTTCCTGGAGCGGGGCAAACAATGAGCAGTTCTTC
CASSSWSGANNEQFF
>TRBV20-1|NA|TRBJ1-2|NA
TGCAGTGCTCCTGGACAAACGAACTATGGCTACACCTTC
CSAPGQTNYGYTF
>TRBV10-3|NA|TRBJ2-2|NA
TGTGCCATCAGTGAGGCCAGCTCCACCGGGGAGCTGTTTTTT
CAISEASSTGELFF